This T cell receptor (beta chain) was found in a study of Graves' ophthalmopathy and Graves' hyperthyroidism. RNA transcripts were the source from which TCR beta CDR3 regions were amplified. HTBI primers primed a first-round RT-PCR, and a second-round multiplex PCR followed. TCRdb reprocessed the multiplex PCR reads with MiXCR, giving one entry per CDR3 protein. The sample lists 340,000 or so distinct CDR3 sequences; 17% were seen once. In its sample, this clonotype was seen many times. From germline, CDR1 is MGHRA and CDR2 YSYEKL. The V end lost 0 bases, the J end lost 0 bases, and 14 bases lay between the germline ends. This CDR3 has 17 residues.

This chain links TRBV4-1 with TRBJ1-1; D is perhaps TRBD1 (5 bases). The TCR comes from an adult man with Graves' ophthalmopathy. The specimen sequenced was peripheral blood. CDR3 in DNA: TGCGCCAGCAGCCAAGATGCGACCCCGGGACTGAACACTGAAGCTTTCTTT. It translates to CASSQDATPGLNTEAFF.